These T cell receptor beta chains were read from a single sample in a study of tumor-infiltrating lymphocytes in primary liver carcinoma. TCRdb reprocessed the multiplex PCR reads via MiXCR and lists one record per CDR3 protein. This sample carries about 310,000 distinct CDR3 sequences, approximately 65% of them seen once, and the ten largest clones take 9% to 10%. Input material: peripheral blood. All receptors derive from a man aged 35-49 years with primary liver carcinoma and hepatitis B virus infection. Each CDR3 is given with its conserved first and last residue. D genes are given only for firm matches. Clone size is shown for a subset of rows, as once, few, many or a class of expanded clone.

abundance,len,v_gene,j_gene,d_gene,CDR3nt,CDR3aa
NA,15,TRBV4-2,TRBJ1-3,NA,TGTGCCAGCTGCCAAGTTGCGGGGACAGGAAACACCATATATTTT,CASCQVAGTGNTIYF
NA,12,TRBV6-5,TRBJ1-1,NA,TGTGCCAGCAGATCGGAGGAGATTGAAGCTTTCTTT,CASRSEEIEAFF
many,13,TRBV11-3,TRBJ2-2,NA,TGTGCCAGCAGCTTAGACTTCACCGGGGAGCTGTTTTTT,CASSLDFTGELFF
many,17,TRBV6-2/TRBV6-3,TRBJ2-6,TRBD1,TGTGCCACCACGGACAGGGCTTCGCGTGGAGGGGCCAACGTCCTGACTTTC,CATTDRASRGGANVLTF
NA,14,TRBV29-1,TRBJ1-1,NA,TGCAGCGTTGGCGGGCTCCATGCGAAAACTGAAGCTTTCTTT,CSVGGLHAKTEAFF
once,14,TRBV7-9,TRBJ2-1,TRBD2,TGTGCCAGCCATTCTCAGACCTTAGCGGGAGGACGGTTCTTC,CASHSQTLAGGRFF
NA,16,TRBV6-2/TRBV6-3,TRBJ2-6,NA,TGTGCCAGCAGTTACGGGCCTCGGGCTGAGGCCATCGTCCAGACTTTC,CASSYGPRAEAIVQTF
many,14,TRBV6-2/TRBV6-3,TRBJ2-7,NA,TGTGCCAGCGGAACCGGGGACGCCTCCTACGAGCAGTACTTC,CASGTGDASYEQYF
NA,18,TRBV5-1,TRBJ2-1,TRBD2,TGCGCCAGCAGCTTGTGCCGGACTAGCGGGAGGGCCTACAATGAGCAGTTCTTC,CASSLCRTSGRAYNEQFF
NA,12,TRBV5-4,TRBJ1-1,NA,TGTGCCAGCAGCGGGGGACACACTTCAGCTTTCTTT,CASSGGHTSAFF
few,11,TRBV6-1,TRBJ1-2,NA,TGTGCCAGCAGTGAAAGCCGCCTCCACACCTTC,CASSESRLHTF
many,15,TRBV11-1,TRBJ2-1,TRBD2,TGTGCCAGCGCCGACTCCGGGACTATGTCCAATGAGCAGTTCTTC,CASADSGTMSNEQFF
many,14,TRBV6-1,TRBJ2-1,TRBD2,TGTGCCAGCAACTTAGCGGGAGGGTACAATGAGCAGTTCTTC,CASNLAGGYNEQFF
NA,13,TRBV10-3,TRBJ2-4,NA,TGTGCCATCAGTGAGGGGACATACAATATTCAGTACTTC,CAISEGTYNIQYF
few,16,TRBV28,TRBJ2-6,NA,TGTGCCAGCACCAGCGGACGATCATCTGGGGCCAACGTCCTGACTTTC,CASTSGRSSGANVLTF
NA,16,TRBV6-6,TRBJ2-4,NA,TGTGCCAGCAGTACGACCTCCGCGCTAGCCAAAAACATTCAGTACTTC,CASSTTSALAKNIQYF
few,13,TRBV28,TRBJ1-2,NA,TGTGCCAACAGTTTGATGGGAAACTATGGTTACACCTTC,CANSLMGNYGYTF
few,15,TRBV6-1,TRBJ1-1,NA,TGTGCCATAAAACCGCAACAGTCTCCTGCAGTTGAAGCTTTCTTT,CAIKPQQSPAVEAFF
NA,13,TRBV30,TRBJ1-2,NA,TGTGTCTGGCAAGAGGGCACCCTTAGGGGCTACACCTTC,CVWQEGTLRGYTF
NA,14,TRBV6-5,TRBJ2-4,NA,TGTGCCAGCAGTTACCCGGTTCGCTCCAGCATTCAGTGCTTC,CASSYPVRSSIQCF
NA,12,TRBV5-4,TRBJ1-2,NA,TGTGCCAGCAGCTGGGAAGACTATGGCCACACCTTC,CASSWEDYGHTF
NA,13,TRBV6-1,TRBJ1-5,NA,TGTGCCAGCAGTGAAGCGCTTCTTCAGCCCCAGCATTTT,CASSEALLQPQHF
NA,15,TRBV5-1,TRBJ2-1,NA,TGCGCCAGCAGCCCGACTAGACCGTCCGACAATGAGCAGTTCTTC,CASSPTRPSDNEQFF
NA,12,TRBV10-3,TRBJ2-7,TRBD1,TGTGTCATCAGTCCAGGGGGCTACGAGCAGTACTTC,CVISPGGYEQYF
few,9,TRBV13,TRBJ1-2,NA,TGTGCCAGCAGCCCTGGCTACACCTTC,CASSPGYTF
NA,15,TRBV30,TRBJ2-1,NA,TGTGCCTGGACCCGGGGCCTGAGCGGAGTTAGTGAGCAGTTCTTC,CAWTRGLSGVSEQFF
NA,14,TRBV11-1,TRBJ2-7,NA,TGTGCCGGCAACTTAAGGGCTACCTCCTACGAGCAGTACTTC,CAGNLRATSYEQYF
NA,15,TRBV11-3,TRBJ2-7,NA,TGTGCCAGCAGCTTTAAAGGGGGATCCTCCTACGAGCAGTACTTC,CASSFKGGSSYEQYF
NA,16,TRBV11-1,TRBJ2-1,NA,TGTGCCAGCAGCCCCATATCGGGAGTGTATTACAATGAGCAGCTCTTC,CASSPISGVYYNEQLF
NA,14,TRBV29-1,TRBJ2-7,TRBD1,TGCAGCGTTGAAGATGGGACAGGGACCTACGAGCAGTACTTC,CSVEDGTGTYEQYF
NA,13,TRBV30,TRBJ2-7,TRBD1,TGTGCCTGGACCGGGACAGAGGAATACGAGCAGTACTTC,CAWTGTEEYEQYF
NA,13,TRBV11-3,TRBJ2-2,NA,TGTGCCAGCAGCTTGGGTTACACCGAGGAGCCGTTTTTT,CASSLGYTEEPFF
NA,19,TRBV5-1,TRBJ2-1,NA,TGCGCCAGCAGCTTGCGAGCAGGGAATAGCGGAGGGGCCTACGATGAGCAGTTCTTC,CASSLRAGNSGGAYDEQFF
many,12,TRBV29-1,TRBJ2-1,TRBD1,TGCAGCGTTCCCAGGGGGACCAATGAGCAGTTCTTC,CSVPRGTNEQFF
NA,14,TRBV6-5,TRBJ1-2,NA,TGTGCCAGCAACCACAGGGTTGGAAACTATGACTACACCTTC,CASNHRVGNYDYTF
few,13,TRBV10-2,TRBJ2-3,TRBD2,TGCGCCTCGGCGGGAGGCCCCACAGATACGCAGTATTTT,CASAGGPTDTQYF
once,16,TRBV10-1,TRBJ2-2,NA,TGCGCCAGCAGTGAGCGACTGACAGGGAACACCGGGGAGCTGTTTTTT,CASSERLTGNTGELFF
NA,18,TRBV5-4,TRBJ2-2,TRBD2,TGTGTCAGCAGCTTTGGTCTAGCGGGAGGGACGAACACCGGGGAGCTGTTTTTT,CVSSFGLAGGTNTGELFF
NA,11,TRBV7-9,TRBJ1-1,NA,TGTGCCAGCAGCACTAACATAGAAGCTTTCTTT,CASSTNIEAFF
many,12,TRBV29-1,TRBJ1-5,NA,TGCAGCGACGAAGAAGGGAATCAGCCCCAGCATTTT,CSDEEGNQPQHF
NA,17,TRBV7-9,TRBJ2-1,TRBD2,TGTGCCAGCAGCCCAATTCAGGGACTAGCGGCATACAATGAGGAGTTCTTC,CASSPIQGLAAYNEEFF
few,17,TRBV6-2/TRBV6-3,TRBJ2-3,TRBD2,TGTGCCAGCAGTTACGAGACTAGCGGGAGTATCACAGATACGCAGTATTTT,CASSYETSGSITDTQYF
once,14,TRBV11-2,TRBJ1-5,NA,TGTGCCAGCAGCTTAGTAGGGCCCAATCAGCCCCAGCGTTTT,CASSLVGPNQPQRF
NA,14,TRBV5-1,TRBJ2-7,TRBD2,TGCGCCAGCAGCTTGGATCCGGGAGGGCGAGAGCAGTACTTC,CASSLDPGGREQYF